This note documents a single T cell receptor beta chain sequence. Its antigen has not been determined. No per-base quality is available; no much larger clone lies one base away. The library was obtained by the immunoSEQ multiplex PCR assay. Each sample had roughly 100,000 TCR templates assayed by the deep sequencing platform. Genomic DNA extracted from sorted T cells was the material used for TCRbeta CDR3 sequencing. On the study's bioinformatics: The R programming language was used for the clonal analysis of the TCRbeta CDR3 data. Alloreactive CD4+ and CD8+ clones were identified by comparing unstimulated samples to CFSE-low samples taken after the reaction. Regulatory or non-regulatory origin was assigned to alloreactive CD4+ clones by matching of sequences to sorted unstimulated Treg and non-Treg repertoires. The clones in this table, taken by TCRdb from immuneACCESS, are in-frame only. Not every clone is retained; where verified, under half of the shortfall comes from an unresolved V gene, and the cause of the rest is unknown. V, J and clone size reflect that table, while D and trimming were determined from the DNA. The sample yields about 50,000 clones; 87% were counted once. Of the sample, roughly 0.35% falls within the top ten clones.

These data are taken from a study of siplizumab effects on memory and regulatory T cells (dated by TCRdb to the late 2010s). With regard to the full study: The study looked at the effect of siplizumab, an anti-CD2 antibody, on alloreactive T-cell subsets in allogeneic mixed lymphocyte reactions made from human PBMCs. Study-wide findings and limitations: Among mappable alloreactive CD4+ clones, the Treg-derived fraction averaged about 75% with siplizumab versus approximately 27% in control reactions. The suppressive function of proliferating Tregs from siplizumab cultures was not functionally confirmed. Siplizumab significantly reduced the cumulative frequency of alloreactive sequences traceable to unstimulated CD4+ memory T cells. Unstimulated naive T cells appeared to be more diverse than memory T cells, and naive cells seemed to make a substantial contribution to the alloresponse. Roughly 80-97% of proliferating CD4+ or CD8+ clones could not be assigned a naive or memory phenotype. Because sequences below about 10^-5 frequency were poorly captured, only a minor fraction of alloreactive clones could be mapped to unstimulated subsets.

The V end gives up 4 bases and the J end 2 bases, leaving 1 base in the junction not matched to a gene. CDR1 and CDR2 were assigned from the germline V gene as MNHEY and SVGAGI. The CDR3, from cysteine to phenylalanine, totals 13 residues. Of the read, only the CDR3 DNA is kept; its 39 bases are in frame from base 1. Unstimulated CD4+ memory cells were also sequenced in three donor pairs, together with CD4+ naive, CD8+ TEMRA, CD8+ naive and CD8+ effector memory subsets. Sorted unstimulated T cells and proliferating T cells recovered from mixed lymphocyte reactions were subjected to TCRbeta CDR3 sequencing. Fresh whole blood from over 8 HLA-typed healthy donors was used to isolate PBMCs.

The clonotype was recovered from a human donor in good health. Sequencing was performed on naive CD8+ T cells sorted from blood. Interpreted using the paper, the cell subset or site label stands for: unstimulated naive T cells. The chain was built from TRBV6-5 and TRBJ1-2, with 7 central nucleotides matching TRBD1. The nucleotide sequence is TGTGCCAGCAGTTCGGGACAGAACTATGGCTACACCTTC. Translated, this is CASSSGQNYGYTF.